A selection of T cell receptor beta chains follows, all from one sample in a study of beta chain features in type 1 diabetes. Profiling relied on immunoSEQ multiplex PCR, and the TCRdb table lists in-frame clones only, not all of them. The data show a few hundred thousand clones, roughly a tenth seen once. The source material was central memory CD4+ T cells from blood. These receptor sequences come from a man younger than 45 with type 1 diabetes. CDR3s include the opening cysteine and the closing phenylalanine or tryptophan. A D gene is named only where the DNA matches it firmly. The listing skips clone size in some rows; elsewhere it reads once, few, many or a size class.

CASSLGGLGNEQFF,TGTGCCAGCAGCTTAGGGGGACTAGGCAATGAGCAGTTCTTC,TRBJ2-1,TRBV11-3,TRBD2,.
CASRVGTGGDEQYF,TGTGCCAGCAGGGTTGGGACAGGGGGCGACGAGCAGTACTTC,TRBJ2-7,TRBV7-9,TRBD1,once
CASSYSKVAEQFF,TGTGCCAGCAGTTACTCGAAGGTCGCTGAGCAGTTCTTC,TRBJ2-1,TRBV6-5,.,few
CASSEAGTGAQYF,TGTGCCAGCAGTGAGGCCGGGACAGGGGCGCAGTATTTT,TRBJ2-3,TRBV2,TRBD1,.
CASSPEGGNEQYF,TGCGCCAGCAGCCCTGAAGGCGGGAACGAGCAGTACTTC,TRBJ2-7,TRBV4-3,.,few
CASSQARTSGRLKNIQYF,TGCGCCAGCAGCCAGGCCCGGACTAGCGGGAGGCTCAAAAACATTCAGTACTTC,TRBJ2-4,TRBV4-3,TRBD2,few
CASTTRLAGAQEQFF,TGTGCCAGCACCACTAGACTAGCGGGAGCACAGGAGCAGTTCTTC,TRBJ2-1,TRBV28,TRBD2,few
CASSPLTSGNTGELFF,TGTGCCAGCTCACCATTAACTAGCGGGAACACCGGGGAGCTGTTTTTT,TRBJ2-2,TRBV18,TRBD2,.
CASSLSTDNEQFF,TGTGCCAGCAGCTTATCGACAGACAATGAGCAGTTCTTC,TRBJ2-1,TRBV7-9,.,few
CASSLVGNTGELFF,TGCGCCAGCAGCTTGGTCGGGAACACCGGGGAGCTGTTTTTT,TRBJ2-2,TRBV5-1,.,.
CASRREGYEQYF,TGTGCCAGCAGGAGAGAGGGCTACGAGCAGTACTTC,TRBJ2-7,TRBV6-5,.,.
CATSREKETQYF,TGTGCCACCAGCAGAGAAAAAGAGACCCAGTACTTC,TRBJ2-5,TRBV15,.,many
CASSPPLADIYNEQFF,TGTGCCAGCAGCCCTCCCCTAGCGGACATCTACAATGAGCAGTTCTTC,TRBJ2-1,TRBV27,TRBD2,few
CASSSMGGTGNTIYF,TGTGCCAGCAGTTCTATGGGGGGTACTGGAAACACCATATATTTT,TRBJ1-3,TRBV27,.,.
CASSTTGARGRSQPQHF,TGTGCCAGCAGTACCACAGGGGCTCGGGGTCGATCTCAGCCCCAGCATTTT,TRBJ1-5,TRBV28,TRBD1,few
CSADRLAGRETQYF,TGCAGCGCTGATCGCCTAGCGGGAAGAGAGACCCAGTACTTC,TRBJ2-5,TRBV29-1,TRBD2,many
CASSDRSGSSEQYF,TGTGCCAGCAGTGACAGGTCAGGGAGTTCCGAGCAGTACTTC,TRBJ2-7,TRBV2,.,few
CASSPDRGEETQYF,TGTGCCAGCAGCCCGGACAGGGGAGAGGAGACCCAGTACTTC,TRBJ2-5,TRBV7-9,TRBD1,.
CASEDRDSGNTIYF,TGTGCCAGTGAGGACCGAGATTCTGGAAACACCATATATTTT,TRBJ1-3,TRBV19,.,many
CASSLTGRREETQYF,TGTGCCAGCAGCTTAACCGGGAGAAGGGAAGAGACCCAGTACTTC,TRBJ2-5,TRBV7-9,.,many
CASSQDPETGRSSLSPQHF,TGTGCCAGCAGCCAAGATCCGGAGACAGGGAGGTCTTCGTTGTCGCCCCAGCATTTT,TRBJ1-5,TRBV4-2,TRBD1,.
CASSLSKPPYEQYF,TGTGCCAGCAGTTTGAGTAAACCCCCCTACGAGCAGTACTTC,TRBJ2-7,TRBV6-5,.,.
CASSSNRGSGGYTF,TGTGCCAGCAGCTCAAACAGGGGATCGGGCGGCTACACCTTC,TRBJ1-2,TRBV7-3,TRBD1,.
CASSLASDTQYF,TGTGCCAGCAGCTTAGCGTCAGATACGCAGTATTTT,TRBJ2-3,TRBV7-6,.,few
CASSLARGANYGYTF,TGCGCCAGCAGCTTGGCGCGGGGGGCTAATTATGGCTACACCTTC,TRBJ1-2,TRBV5-1,.,few
CASSQDQIATDTQYF,TGCGCCAGCAGCCAAGATCAGATCGCCACAGATACGCAGTATTTT,TRBJ2-3,TRBV4-1,.,.
CASSLEVGYNEQFF,TGTGCCAGCAGCTTAGAGGTCGGGTACAATGAGCAGTTCTTC,TRBJ2-1,TRBV7-2,.,many
CATSGGAGQPQHF,TGTGCCACTAGTGGGGGCGCAGGCCAGCCCCAGCATTTT,TRBJ1-5,TRBV6-1,.,few
CSVVETDYEQYF,TGCAGCGTTGTCGAAACGGACTACGAGCAGTACTTC,TRBJ2-7,TRBV29-1,.,.
CASSSQGDQPQHF,TGTGCCAGCAGCTCACAGGGGGATCAGCCCCAGCATTTT,TRBJ1-5,TRBV7-9,TRBD1,.
CASSLEPGPTYEQYF,TGTGCCAGCAGCTTGGAGCCGGGACCCACCTACGAGCAGTACTTC,TRBJ2-7,TRBV5-4,.,many
CASSLDGRASNTDTQYF,TGCGCCAGCAGCTTAGACGGGAGGGCCTCTAATACAGATACGCAGTATTTT,TRBJ2-3,TRBV7-2,TRBD2,.
CASSLDGKLRQETQYF,TGCGCCAGCAGCTTGGACGGCAAGTTACGCCAAGAGACCCAGTACTTC,TRBJ2-5,TRBV5-1,.,few
CASSQELAGGYANEQFF,TGCGCCAGCAGCCAAGAACTAGCGGGAGGGTATGCCAATGAGCAGTTCTTC,TRBJ2-1,TRBV4-3,TRBD2,few
CASSLGVAGGSEQFF,TGTGCCAGCAGCTTAGGCGTGGCGGGAGGCTCTGAGCAGTTCTTC,TRBJ2-1,TRBV7-2,TRBD2,few
CASSQSLVAGGAAGAFF,TGTGCCAGCAGCCAATCATTGGTCGCAGGGGGGGCTGCTGGAGCTTTCTTT,TRBJ1-1,TRBV16,TRBD1,few
CATRWSFEAFF,TGTGCCACCCGCTGGAGCTTTGAAGCTTTCTTT,TRBJ1-1,TRBV19,.,few
CASSYSWQETQYF,TGTGCCAGCAGTTACTCGTGGCAAGAGACCCAGTACTTC,TRBJ2-5,TRBV27,.,.
CASSLASGGTGANVLTF,TGCGCCAGCAGCTTGGCTTCAGGGGGCACTGGGGCCAACGTCCTGACTTTC,TRBJ2-6,TRBV5-1,TRBD1,once
CASSVSAGGYNEQFF,TGTGCCAGCAGCGTTTCAGCGGGAGGGTACAATGAGCAGTTCTTC,TRBJ2-1,TRBV9,TRBD2,few
CACKFNEQFF,TGTGCGTGTAAATTTAATGAGCAGTTCTTC,TRBJ2-1,TRBV30,.,few
CASSPQAGGIGYTF,TGTGCCAGCAGTCCTCAAGCAGGGGGCATTGGCTACACCTTC,TRBJ1-2,TRBV27,TRBD1,few
CASSSASGGQETQYF,TGTGCCAGCAGTTCCGCCTCGGGGGGACAAGAGACCCAGTACTTC,TRBJ2-5,TRBV28,TRBD2,few
CASSQPGLAGGVSDTQYF,TGTGCCAGCAGCCAACCGGGACTAGCGGGAGGAGTTTCAGATACGCAGTATTTT,TRBJ2-3,TRBV14,TRBD2,few
CASSQDKVHGELFF,TGTGCCAGCAGCCAGGATAAGGTGCACGGGGAGCTGTTTTTT,TRBJ2-2,TRBV16,.,.
CASSLRQESNTGELFF,TGTGCCAGCAGCTTGAGGCAGGAATCTAACACCGGGGAGCTGTTTTTT,TRBJ2-2,TRBV14,.,many
CASSSTGRFTYEQYF,TGTGCCAGCAGCTCAACAGGGAGGTTCACCTACGAGCAGTACTTC,TRBJ2-7,TRBV11-2,.,.
CASSLFPRAGYTF,TGTGCCAGCAGTTTATTTCCCAGGGCTGGCTACACCTTC,TRBJ1-2,TRBV27,.,.
CASSKPPASSYNEQFF,TGTGCCAGCAGCAAACCCCCGGCCAGCTCCTACAATGAGCAGTTCTTC,TRBJ2-1,TRBV21-1,.,.